The rows below give T cell receptor beta chains drawn from one sample of a study of CD8+CD57+ T cells in acquired aplastic anemia. TCRdb analysed the reads with MiXCR anew, one entry per CDR3 protein. The table lists 100,000 to 150,000 distinct CDR3 sequences, roughly 50% of them singletons. The sequenced material came from sorted CD4+, CD8+, or CD8+CD57+ T cells (not recorded which) from PBMCs. The receptor set was obtained from a human donor in good health, serving as a control. The CDR3 runs from the conserved cysteine through the conserved F or W. A D gene is named only where the DNA matches it firmly. Some rows mark clone size as missing; the rest say once, few, many or name a class of expanded clone.

DNA,CDR3,V,D,length,J,size
TGTGCCAGCAGCTTAGAGTACGGCGGCTCCTACGAGCAGTACTTC,CASSLEYGGSYEQYF,TRBV11-2,-,15,TRBJ2-7,-
TGCAGTGCTAGTTCCTCCAGGGGGCAAGACTATGGCTACACCTTC,CSASSSRGQDYGYTF,TRBV20-1,TRBD1,15,TRBJ1-2,many
TGCAGCGTTGGCAGCAATCAGCCCCAGCATTTT,CSVGSNQPQHF,TRBV29-1,-,11,TRBJ1-5,-
TGTGCCAGCAGTTACGACACTAGCGGGGGTAAAAACATTCAGTACTTC,CASSYDTSGGKNIQYF,TRBV6-2/TRBV6-3,TRBD2,16,TRBJ2-4,-
TGTGCCAGCAGCCAAAGACGGGGCACCGGGGAGCTGTTTTTT,CASSQRRGTGELFF,TRBV7-2,-,14,TRBJ2-2,-
TGTGCCACCAGTGAAGGGCCTCGGGCACCCCTCCACTTT,CATSEGPRAPLHF,TRBV24-1,-,13,TRBJ1-6,medium-sized
TGCAGCGTTGAAGCTGTGGTTAGTGAGCAGTTCTTC,CSVEAVVSEQFF,TRBV29-1,-,12,TRBJ2-1,many
TGTGCCAGCGGTCTCCACGGGACGGATTATTCACCCCTCCACTTT,CASGLHGTDYSPLHF,TRBV7-9,-,15,TRBJ1-6,-
TGTGCCATCAGTCTCGGTGGTTTGGGCCAGGGTACGCAGTATTTT,CAISLGGLGQGTQYF,TRBV10-3,-,15,TRBJ2-3,-
TGTGCCAGCAGTCGACAGGATTACGAGCAGTACTTC,CASSRQDYEQYF,TRBV2,-,12,TRBJ2-7,medium-sized
TGTGCCAGCAGCCCCGGACTAAACACAGATACGCAGTATTTT,CASSPGLNTDTQYF,TRBV3-1,-,14,TRBJ2-3,many
TGCAGCGTTCTCCTGGGGACAGGCCCTGACTATGGCTACACCTTC,CSVLLGTGPDYGYTF,TRBV29-1,TRBD1,15,TRBJ1-2,-
TGCAGTGCTAGAGTCGCAGGGTTTTTCGCAGATACGCAGTATTTT,CSARVAGFFADTQYF,TRBV20-1,-,15,TRBJ2-3,many
TGTGCCAGCAGTTACGGGCAGGAAAGGGTCTTC,CASSYGQERVF,TRBV6-5,-,11,TRBJ2-1,-
TGTGCCAGCGGGGGGACAGGGGCTTTCTTT,CASGGTGAFF,TRBV2,TRBD1,10,TRBJ1-1,-
TGTGCCAGCAGTTCTCATGGGGCAGGGGGCGGATTTTATGGCTACACCTTC,CASSSHGAGGGFYGYTF,TRBV27,TRBD1,17,TRBJ1-2,many
TGTGCCACCAGCAGAGATTGGGACAGCCCAGCTTTCTTT,CATSRDWDSPAFF,TRBV15,TRBD1,13,TRBJ1-1,once
TGCGCCAGAGATCAGGGAGGGGTAGACATTCAGTACTTC,CARDQGGVDIQYF,TRBV10-1,TRBD2,13,TRBJ2-4,-
TGTGCCAGCAGCTCAGGGGATGGCTACACCTTC,CASSSGDGYTF,TRBV7-3,-,11,TRBJ1-2,-
TGTGCCAGCAGTTCTCGGGGGGCGCCTGGAAACACCATATATTTT,CASSSRGAPGNTIYF,TRBV12-3/TRBV12-4,-,15,TRBJ1-3,many
TGCAGTGCGGGAACAGGGGCGGCGAACACTGAAGCTTTCTTT,CSAGTGAANTEAFF,TRBV20-1,TRBD1,14,TRBJ1-1,-
TGTGCCTATGACAGGGCCACTGGGGCCAACGTCCTGACTTTC,CAYDRATGANVLTF,TRBV19,TRBD1,14,TRBJ2-6,few
TGTGCCACCAGCAGAGATAGGGAGGACAGCGTCTATGGCTACACCTTC,CATSRDREDSVYGYTF,TRBV15,-,16,TRBJ1-2,once
TGTGCCAGTAGTTCTGGCGCGGGGAAACGGTCACCCCTCCACTTT,CASSSGAGKRSPLHF,TRBV19,-,15,TRBJ1-6,-
TGTGCCAGCAGCCAAGGATCCTACGAGCAGTACTTC,CASSQGSYEQYF,TRBV3-1,-,12,TRBJ2-7,many
TGTGCCACCAGCCCTCGGACAGGGACAGATACGCAGTATTTT,CATSPRTGTDTQYF,TRBV15,TRBD1,14,TRBJ2-3,once
TGTGCCAGCAGCTTAATTGCTTCAGATACGCAGTATTTT,CASSLIASDTQYF,TRBV7-2,-,13,TRBJ2-3,-
TGCGCCAGCAGCGAGGACGGGGGTCGGCCCCAGCATTTT,CASSEDGGRPQHF,TRBV5-1,-,13,TRBJ1-5,-
TGCGCCAGCAGTACCACAGAGGGAACCCAGTACTTC,CASSTTEGTQYF,TRBV5-1,-,12,TRBJ2-5,many
TGTGCCAGCAGCTTAGGGACAGGGCCTAACTATGGCTACACCTTC,CASSLGTGPNYGYTF,TRBV11-2,TRBD1,15,TRBJ1-2,few
TGTGCCAGCAGGCCGGCAACTAATGAAAAACTGTTTTTT,CASRPATNEKLFF,TRBV2,-,13,TRBJ1-4,-
TGTGCCAGCAGTTACATGAGCGGGGGTGTCACAGATACGCAGTATTTT,CASSYMSGGVTDTQYF,TRBV6-2/TRBV6-3,TRBD2,16,TRBJ2-3,-
TGTGCCAGCAGCTTACTATGGGGACTAGCGGGGACCACAGATACGCAGTATTTT,CASSLLWGLAGTTDTQYF,TRBV11-2,TRBD2,18,TRBJ2-3,-
TGTGCCAGCAGCCCAGGAGCGGGGGGCACAGATACGCAGTATTTT,CASSPGAGGTDTQYF,TRBV11-3,TRBD2,15,TRBJ2-3,many